The entry below gives a single TCR beta chain sequence along with its context. In the source study's methods: Nucleated cell counts were estimated from reference gene primer amplification. Here immunoSEQ multiplex PCR was the method, and the copy in TCRdb shows in-frame clones only, minus some. That table gives V, J and clone size, and the DNA gave D and trimming. The profile covers 130,000 or so clones, with about 85% appearing a single time and roughly 1.5% taken by the ten largest. V lost 7 bases to trimming and J lost 5 bases; unmatched junction nucleotides: 11. CDR1 and CDR2 from the germline V gene are LNHDA and SQIVND (reference sequence). The CDR3 spans 15 residues. This sample is part of a study of blood T cell repertoires in COVID-19. Study information: Sites in the United States, Italy and Spain provided acute and convalescent COVID-19 samples. PBMCs, B-cell-depleted T cells, or T cells were the source of the cDNA or gDNA that made up the material.

The sequence came from a human donor in a cohort sampled during active COVID-19. V and J are TRBV19 and TRBJ2-1; TRBD1 aligns across 7 bases. Material for sequencing was peripheral blood. CDR3 residues: CASTVSAGGHNEQFF. For the CDR3, the DNA is TGTGCCAGTACTGTAAGTGCAGGGGGACACAATGAGCAGTTCTTC.